The rows below give T cell receptor beta chains drawn from one sample of a study of metastatic and nonmetastatic thyroid tumors. Through MiXCR, TCRdb re-clonotyped the PCR reads. Found here are 25,000 to 35,000 clones, approximately 15% of them singletons; the top ten hold more than 4%. The specimen was blood. These receptors were obtained from a female donor with papillary thyroid cancer or a benign thyroid nodule (not recorded which). Some clones in this sample may be carry-over from other donors' samples. CDR3s include the opening cysteine and the closing phenylalanine or tryptophan. Each record gives: J gene, D gene, V gene, clone size, CDR3 protein, CDR3 DNA. The D gene is left open where the match is weak. Where a row states a size, it is once, few, many or the class of an expanded clone; other rows omit it.

>TRBJ2-2|-|TRBV2|-
CARYPPGQSDTGELFF
TGTGCCAGATACCCCCCAGGGCAATCGGACACCGGGGAGCTGTTTTTT
>TRBJ1-5|-|TRBV10-3|many
CAISEGNQPQHF
TGTGCCATCAGTGAGGGGAATCAGCCCCAGCATTTT
>TRBJ2-1|-|TRBV5-1|once
CASSWTPYNDQFF
TGCGCCAGCAGCTGGACACCTTACAATGATCAGTTCTTC
>TRBJ1-6|-|TRBV9|many
CASSVEAGQTNSPLHF
TGTGCCAGCAGCGTAGAGGCAGGGCAGACGAATTCACCCCTCCACTTT
>TRBJ1-3|-|TRBV30|many
CAWSVRSGNTIYF
TGTGCCTGGAGTGTACGGTCTGGAAACACCATATATTTT
>TRBJ2-5|TRBD2|TRBV6-1|many
CASSEGGRAQETQYF
TGTGCCAGCAGTGAAGGGGGGAGGGCACAAGAGACCCAGTACTTC
>TRBJ2-1|TRBD1|TRBV20-1|many
CSAQSGQYPYNEQFF
TGCAGTGCCCAATCGGGACAGTACCCCTACAATGAGCAGTTCTTC
>TRBJ1-2|-|TRBV9|many
CASSADGGYYGYTF
TGTGCCAGCAGCGCAGATGGCGGATACTATGGCTACACCTTC
>TRBJ2-5|TRBD2|TRBV20-1|many
CSARVGGRARSETQYF
TGCAGTGCTAGAGTGGGCGGGAGGGCCCGGTCAGAGACCCAGTACTTC
>TRBJ2-1|-|TRBV2|many
CASSEMVMYNEQFF
TGTGCCAGCAGTGAAATGGTAATGTACAATGAGCAGTTCTTC
>TRBJ2-1|TRBD2|TRBV20-1|many
CSARGITSGDYNEQFF
TGCAGTGCTAGAGGGATAACTAGCGGGGATTACAATGAGCAGTTCTTC
>TRBJ1-3|-|TRBV29-1|many
CSVEGPGNTIYF
TGCAGCGTTGAGGGTCCGGGAAACACCATATATTTT
>TRBJ1-2|-|TRBV6-1|few
CASSELTSNYSYTF
TGTGCCAGCAGTGAACTCACAAGTAACTATAGCTACACCTTC
>TRBJ2-7|TRBD1|TRBV7-6|many
CASSLKPGQGFEQYF
TGTGCCAGCAGCTTAAAGCCGGGACAGGGGTTCGAGCAGTACTTC
>TRBJ1-5|TRBD1|TRBV10-3|few
CAISAYMDREGNQPQHF
TGTGCCATCAGTGCTTACATGGACAGGGAAGGAAATCAGCCCCAGCATTTT
>TRBJ2-1|TRBD2|TRBV5-6|many
CASSWTSGYNEQFF
TGTGCCAGCAGTTGGACTAGCGGCTACAATGAGCAGTTCTTC
>TRBJ2-7|-|TRBV20-1|-
CSARTGFSYEQYF
TGCAGTGCTAGAACGGGCTTCTCCTACGAGCAGTACTTC
>TRBJ1-1|-|TRBV7-9|-
CASNPRSGMNTEAFF
TGTGCAAGCAACCCAAGGAGTGGTATGAACACTGAAGCTTTCTTT
>TRBJ2-7|TRBD1|TRBV5-1|medium-sized
CASSSTGEKDYEQYF
TGCGCCAGCAGCTCGACAGGGGAGAAGGACTACGAGCAGTACTTC
>TRBJ1-2|TRBD1|TRBV5-1|many
CASSLGQGYTF
TGCGCCAGCAGCCTGGGACAGGGCTACACCTTC
>TRBJ1-4|-|TRBV12-3/TRBV12-4|many
CASSSVSDGLAEYGGKLFF
TGTGCCAGCAGTTCCGTGAGTGACGGTCTAGCTGAATATGGGGGAAAACTGTTTTTT
>TRBJ1-1|TRBD1|TRBV6-2/TRBV6-3|-
CASVLYQGQGGSVATEAFF
TGTGCCAGCGTCCTCTACCAGGGACAGGGAGGGTCGGTAGCGACTGAAGCTTTCTTT
>TRBJ2-2|TRBD1|TRBV28|many
CASGYLGQGYTGELFF
TGTGCCAGCGGTTATCTGGGACAGGGTTACACCGGGGAGCTGTTTTTT
>TRBJ2-7|-|TRBV11-3|medium-sized
CASSLDKGGGGGSYEQYF
TGTGCCAGCAGCTTAGATAAGGGAGGAGGGGGAGGGTCCTACGAGCAGTACTTC
>TRBJ2-2|-|TRBV19|many
CASSWAGQSTGELFF
TGTGCCAGTAGTTGGGCGGGACAGTCGACCGGGGAGCTGTTTTTT
>TRBJ2-2|TRBD2|TRBV4-1|many
CASSQDLRGGGHPGELFF
TGCGCCAGCAGCCAAGACCTCCGTGGGGGAGGGCACCCCGGGGAGCTGTTTTTT
>TRBJ2-7|TRBD1|TRBV15|medium-sized
CATSHGTASDEQYF
TGTGCCACCAGCCATGGGACAGCCTCCGACGAGCAGTACTTC
>TRBJ1-2|-|TRBV6-6|many
CASSYWGPGYGYTF
TGTGCCAGCAGTTACTGGGGGCCGGGCTATGGCTACACCTTC
>TRBJ2-5|-|TRBV6-1|many
CASSRAQETQYF
TGTGCCAGCAGTCGCGCGCAAGAGACCCAGTACTTC
>TRBJ2-7|-|TRBV7-6|-
CASSRTFAGSYEQYF
TGTGCCAGCAGCCGGACATTCGCCGGGTCCTACGAGCAGTACTTC
>TRBJ1-1|-|TRBV5-4|many
CASSFAGAEAFF
TGTGCCAGCAGCTTTGCAGGGGCAGAAGCTTTCTTT
>TRBJ2-6|-|TRBV19|-
CASSHSGLTSGTNVLTF
TGTGCCAGTAGCCACAGTGGACTGACCTCTGGGACCAACGTCCTGACTTTC
>TRBJ1-6|-|TRBV6-1|medium-sized
CASSDYTDSSLHF
TGTGCCAGCAGTGACTATACGGACAGCTCCCTCCACTTT
>TRBJ1-1|TRBD1|TRBV27|-
CASSRQGLNVLRAFF
TGTGCCAGCAGTAGACAGGGTCTGAACGTGCTGCGAGCTTTCTTT
>TRBJ1-5|-|TRBV20-1|many
CSARDTRAQHLYSNQPQHF
TGCAGTGCTAGAGATACACGGGCGCAACACCTGTATAGCAATCAGCCCCAGCATTTT
>TRBJ2-5|-|TRBV18|many
CASSPKYQETQYF
TGTGCCAGCTCACCGAAGTACCAAGAGACCCAGTACTTC
>TRBJ1-2|TRBD1|TRBV10-3|many
CAISVGTAKANYGYTF
TGTGCCATCAGTGTCGGGACAGCGAAAGCTAACTATGGCTACACCTTC
>TRBJ2-1|-|TRBV27|many
CASSTGLYNEQFF
TGTGCCAGCAGTACAGGGCTCTACAATGAGCAGTTCTTC
>TRBJ1-4|-|TRBV25-1|many
CASSERQIKGTTNEKLFF
TGTGCCAGCAGTGAGCGACAGATAAAAGGAACAACTAATGAAAAACTGTTTTTT
>TRBJ2-2|TRBD1|TRBV6-2/TRBV6-3|-
CASSIPRDRGQVGHTGELFF
TGTGCCAGCAGTATCCCCCGGGACAGGGGGCAGGTTGGGCACACCGGGGAGCTATTTTTT
>TRBJ1-3|-|TRBV20-1|many
CSAQQGWGNTIYF
TGCAGTGCCCAGCAGGGTTGGGGAAACACCATATATTTT
>TRBJ2-1|-|TRBV30|many
CAWRPGTTLHNEQFF
TGTGCCTGGAGGCCCGGGACAACACTTCACAATGAGCAGTTCTTC
>TRBJ2-3|-|TRBV11-2|-
CANSLTTGSADTQYF
TGTGCCAACAGCTTGACTACAGGGTCCGCAGATACGCAGTATTTT
>TRBJ2-1|-|TRBV5-1|many
CASSLEGYEQFF
TGCGCCAGCAGCTTGGAGGGCTATGAGCAGTTCTTC
>TRBJ2-7|-|TRBV12-3/TRBV12-4|-
CASSLGQGYEQYF
TGTGCCAGCAGTTTAGGGCAGGGCTACGAGCAGTACTTC